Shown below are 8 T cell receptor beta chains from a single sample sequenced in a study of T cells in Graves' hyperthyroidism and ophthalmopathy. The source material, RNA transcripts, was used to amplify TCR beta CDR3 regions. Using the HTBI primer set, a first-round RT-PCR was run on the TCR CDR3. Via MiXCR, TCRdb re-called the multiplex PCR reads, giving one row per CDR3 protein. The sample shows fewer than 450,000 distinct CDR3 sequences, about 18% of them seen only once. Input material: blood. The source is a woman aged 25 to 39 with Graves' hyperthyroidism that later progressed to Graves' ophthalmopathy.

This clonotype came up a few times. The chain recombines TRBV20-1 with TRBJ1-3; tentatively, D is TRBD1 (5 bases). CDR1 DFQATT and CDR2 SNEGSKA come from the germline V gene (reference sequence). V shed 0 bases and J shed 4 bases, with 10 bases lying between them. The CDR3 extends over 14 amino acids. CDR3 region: CSAREGLFGNTIYF. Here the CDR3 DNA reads TGCAGTGCTAGAGAGGGACTGTTCGGAAACACCATATATTTT.

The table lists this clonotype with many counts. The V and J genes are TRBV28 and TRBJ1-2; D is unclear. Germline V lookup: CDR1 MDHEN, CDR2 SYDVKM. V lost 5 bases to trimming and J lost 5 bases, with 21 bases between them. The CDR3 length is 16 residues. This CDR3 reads CASSPLDPTIQYGYTF. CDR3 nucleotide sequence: TGTGCCAGCAGTCCACTCGATCCCACGATCCAATATGGCTACACCTTC.

Written as DNA, the CDR3 is TGTGCCACCAGCAGAGACATCGGGAGTGAAAAACTGTTTTTT. Translation gives CATSRDIGSEKLFF. The rearrangement links TRBV15 to TRBJ1-4; D is uncertain. Germline V lookup: CDR1 LNHNV, CDR2 YYDKDF (reference sequence). V was trimmed by 0 bases and J by 7 bases, leaving 9 bases between them. The CDR3 totals 14 residues.

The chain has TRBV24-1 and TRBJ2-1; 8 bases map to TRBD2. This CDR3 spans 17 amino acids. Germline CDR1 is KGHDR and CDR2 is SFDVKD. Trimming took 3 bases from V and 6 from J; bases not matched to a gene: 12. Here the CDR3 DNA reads TGTGCCACCAGTGATGGAAAACTAGCGGACTACGGCAATGAGCAGTTCTTC. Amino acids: CATSDGKLADYGNEQFF.

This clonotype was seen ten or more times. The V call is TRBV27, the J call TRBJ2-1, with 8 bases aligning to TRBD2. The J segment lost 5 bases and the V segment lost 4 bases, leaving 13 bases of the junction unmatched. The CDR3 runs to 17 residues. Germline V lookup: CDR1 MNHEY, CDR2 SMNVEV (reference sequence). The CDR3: CASSSFSDGGADNEQFF. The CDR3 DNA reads TGTGCCAGCAGTTCCTTTTCCGACGGGGGGGCGGACAATGAGCAGTTCTTC.

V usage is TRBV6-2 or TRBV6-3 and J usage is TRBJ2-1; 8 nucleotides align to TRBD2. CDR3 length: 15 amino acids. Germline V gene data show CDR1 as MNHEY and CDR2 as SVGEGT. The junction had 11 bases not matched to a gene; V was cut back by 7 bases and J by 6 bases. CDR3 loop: CASNGASGRGNEQFF. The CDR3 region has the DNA TGTGCCAGCAACGGCGCGAGCGGGAGAGGCAATGAGCAGTTCTTC.

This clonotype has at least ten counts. CDR3 in amino acids: CAIRSGWSYEQYF. The CDR3 coding sequence is TGTGCCATCCGGTCCGGCTGGTCCTACGAGCAGTACTTC. This chain uses TRBV6-1 with TRBJ2-7; D not resolved. Per the germline V gene, CDR1 is MNHNS and CDR2 is SASEGT. This CDR3 is 13 amino acids long. V shed 10 bases and J shed 1 base, with 14 bases lying between them.

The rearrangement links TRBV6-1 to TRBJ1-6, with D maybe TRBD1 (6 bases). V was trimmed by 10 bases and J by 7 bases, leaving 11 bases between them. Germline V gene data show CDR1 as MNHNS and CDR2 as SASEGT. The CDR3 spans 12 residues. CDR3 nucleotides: TGTGCCACCCAGGGGACCAATTCACCCCTCCACTTT. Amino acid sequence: CATQGTNSPLHF.